This record covers a single T cell receptor beta chain. Cells designated naive CD8 were CD45RO-negative and were positively selected for CCR7, with terminally differentiated effector memory CD45RA+ cells excluded. This sample was taken from a study of shared clonotypes between healthy human individuals. The CDR3 covers 14 residues. V was cut by 0 bases and J by 6 bases, with 9 bases left in between. Germline V lookup: CDR1 LNHNV, CDR2 YYDKDF (reference sequence). Data came from immunoSEQ multiplex PCR; TCRdb stores just in-frame clones and leaves some out. The sample has 1.5 million to 2.5 million clones; about 94% are singletons.

Sequencing input: naive CD8+ T cells sorted from blood. The TCR comes from a young man in good health. V is TRBV15 and J is TRBJ1-5; no firm D call. The CDR3 spells CATSRDKAAQPQHF. CDR3 DNA sequence: TGTGCCACCAGCAGAGATAAGGCGGCTCAGCCCCAGCATTTT.